The TCR beta chain described here comes from a study of patients and donors after allogeneic stem cell transplantation. TCRdb redid the calling of the RT-PCR reads with MiXCR, one entry per CDR3 protein. Among under 200,000 distinct CDR3 sequences listed, about 32% were seen once. V lost 2 bases and J 0 bases, leaving 8 bases between the germline ends. The CDR3 extends over 14 amino acids. Per germline, CDR1 MGHDK and CDR2 SYGVNS. A few counts support this clonotype. The TCR sequence derives from a human donor who was either an allogeneic HSCT recipient or a stem cell or donor lymphocyte infusion donor (not recorded which). It is not recorded whose cells these are; they may come from a transplant donor. Sequencing input: blood, either unsorted or a sorted T cell fraction (not recorded which). J is TRBJ2-7 and V is TRBV25-1; D not certain. CDR3 region: CASSEQTVSYEQYF. The CDR3 DNA reads TGTGCCAGCAGTGAACAGACGGTCTCCTACGAGCAGTACTTC.